Each of the 21 T cell receptor beta chains below was sequenced from the same sample in a study of cytomegalovirus exposure and HLA in healthy donors. PCR amplification relied on 60 Vbeta primers (plus 13 Jbeta primers). The assay was immunoSEQ multiplex PCR, and TCRdb's table has in-frame clones only and misses some. Here the sample spans 200,000 to 250,000 clones, 80% to 90% being singletons. Sequenced material: PBMCs. The receptor source for this set is a young man in good health and CMV-seronegative.

The CDR3 nucleotides are TGTGCCAGCAGCCAAGATCAAGGGGCGGGGATTGGCACAGATACGCAGTATTTT. This codes for CASSQDQGAGIGTDTQYF. The chain has TRBV4-2 and TRBJ2-3; D is perhaps TRBD2 (6 bases). Trimming took 0 bases from V and 1 from J, leaving 17 bases between them. Germline V gene lookup returns CDR1 LGHNA and CDR2 YNFKEQ. The CDR3 totals 18 residues.

The CDR3 DNA reads as TGTGCTTGCCGGGGGGGTGAAGGCTACACCTTC. Amino acids: CACRGGEGYTF. The J gene is TRBJ1-2, the V gene TRBV6-5; D is perhaps TRBD1 (5 bases). The germline V gene encodes CDR1 MNHEY and CDR2 SVGAGI. This CDR3 has 11 residues.

The rearrangement uses TRBV6-6 and TRBJ2-7, with 7 bases that match TRBD2. J lost 5 bases, V lost 2 bases, and 9 bases had no gene match. Looked up from germline, CDR1 is MNHNY and CDR2 is SVGAGI (reference sequence). The CDR3 covers 15 residues. Written as DNA, the CDR3 is TGTGCCAGCAGTTACCCTGAGCGGGGTCGGGACGAGCAGTACTTC. Translation: CASSYPERGRDEQYF.

This chain links TRBV5-4 with TRBJ1-2; possibly TRBD1 for D (6 bases). V was pared by 3 bases and J by 0 bases, with 12 bases between. The CDR3 totals 15 residues. Germline CDR1 and CDR2: SGHNT and YYREEE (reference sequence). CDR3 sequence reads: CASSYRDNPNYGYTF. The CDR3 nucleotides read TGTGCCAGCAGCTACCGGGACAATCCTAACTATGGCTACACCTTC.

The chain carries TRBV7-2 and TRBJ2-5; D ambiguous. This CDR3 is built from 11 residues. Trimming shortened V by 3 bases and J by 4 bases, and 3 bases separated the two germline ends. CDR1 and CDR2 from the germline V gene are SGHTA and FQGNSA. The CDR3 DNA sequence: TGTGCCAGCAGCTTCCGAGAGACCCAGTACTTC. Residues: CASSFRETQYF. The variable domain in full, with the rest retrieved from reference TRBV7-2 and TRBJ2-5, is GAGVSQSPSNKVTEKGKDVELRCDPISGHTALYWYRQSLGQGLEFLIYFQGNSAPDKSGLPSDRFSAERTGGSVSTLTIQRTQQEDSAVYLCASSFRETQYFGPGTRLLVL.

The genes are TRBV6-1 and TRBJ2-3; 12 bases match TRBD2. Germline assignment: CDR1 MNHNS and CDR2 SASEGT. V lost 4 bases, J lost 4 bases, and 12 bases stayed unmatched. The CDR3 contains 18 residues. The CDR3: CASSGSSGGASFPDTQYF. In DNA form, the CDR3 reads TGTGCCAGCAGTGGGTCTAGCGGGGGGGCCTCTTTCCCAGATACGCAGTATTTT.

V and J are TRBV7-6 and TRBJ2-7; TRBD1 might be the D (7 bases). V lost 1 base, J lost 4 bases, and 17 bases lay in between. The CDR3 covers 16 residues. The V gene's germline CDR1 is SGHVS and CDR2 FNYEAQ. CDR3 loop: CASSLGDREEYYEQYF. CDR3 nucleotides: TGTGCCAGCAGCTTAGGAGACAGGGAGGAATATTACGAGCAGTACTTC.

Regarding this clone: The junction departs from germline at one end; a sequencing error may be responsible. The chain couples TRBV7-7 to TRBJ2-3; no definite D call. The germline V gene has CDR1 SSHAT and CDR2 FNYEAQ (reference sequence). The CDR3 consists of 13 residues. CDR3 sequence: CASSSLPGDTQYF. CDR3 nucleotide sequence: TGTGCTAGCAGCTCCCTACCGGGTGATACGCAGTATTTT. Full variable domain (rest looked up from reference TRBV7-7 and TRBJ2-3): GAGVSQSPRYKVTKRGQDVTLRCDPISSHATLYWYQQALGQGPEFLTYFNYEAQPDKSGLPSDRFSAERPEGSISTLTIQRTEQRDSAMYRCASSSLPGDTQYFGPGTRLTVL.

The chain couples TRBV2 to TRBJ1-1; 7 nucleotides line up with TRBD1. The CDR3 runs to 13 residues. The germline CDR1 and CDR2 sequences are SNHLY and FYNNEI. The V gene end was trimmed by 8 bases and the J gene end by 2 bases; junction bases not matched to a gene: 5. CDR3 loop: CASRDSSNTEAFF. DNA for the CDR3: TGTGCCAGCCGGGACAGCAGTAACACTGAAGCTTTCTTT.

The rearrangement links TRBV20-1 to TRBJ1-2, with no clear D. The CDR3 sequence is 11 residues long. CDR1 and CDR2 (germline): DFQATT, SNEGSKA (reference sequence). The V end was cut by 4 bases, the J end by 6 bases, with 9 bases between. The CDR3: CSANGGNGYTF. The CDR3 DNA reads as TGCAGTGCTAATGGAGGCAATGGCTACACCTTC.

The chain employs TRBV5-1 and TRBJ2-5, with 10 bases that match TRBD2. Trimming cost V 1 base and J 2 bases; bases outside gene matches: 5. The CDR3 spans 16 residues. The germline CDR1 and CDR2 sequences are SGHRS and YFSETQ. CDR3 nucleotides: TGCGCCAGCAGCTTGAGCCCAGCGGGGGGGCAAGAGACCCAGTACTTC. It encodes CASSLSPAGGQETQYF.

Only a few counts were recorded for this clone. The V call is TRBV5-4, the J call TRBJ2-3; the D gene is possibly TRBD1 (5 bases). Trimming pared 2 bases from V and 3 bases from J, leaving 7 bases between. Germline CDR1 is SGHNT and CDR2 is YYREEE (reference sequence). The CDR3 loop spans 13 amino acids. Written as DNA, the CDR3 is TGTGCCAGCAGCTTTAGGGGTACAGATACGCAGTATTTT. This sequence encodes CASSFRGTDTQYF.

J is TRBJ2-1 and V is TRBV6-5; TRBD1 matches 8 bases. CDR1 and CDR2 (germline): MNHEY, SVGAGI. The CDR3 loop spans 14 amino acids. The ends lost 6 bases at V and 3 bases at J; junction bases unmatched: 4. The CDR3 here is CASSRGLFYNEQFF. The CDR3 nucleotides are TGTGCCAGCAGCAGGGGGCTCTTCTACAATGAGCAGTTCTTC.

The genes are TRBV28 and TRBJ2-5; 8 positions agree with TRBD1. The CDR3 is made up of 16 amino acids. The V segment lost 7 bases and the J segment 5 bases; nucleotides outside the gene matches: 15. Germline CDR1 and CDR2: MDHEN and SYDVKM. This chain's CDR3 is CASTSLLTGARETQYF. The CDR3 bases are TGTGCCAGCACCTCCTTGTTGACAGGGGCCCGGGAGACCCAGTACTTC.

A few counts support this clone. The V call is TRBV6-1, the J call TRBJ2-1; 7 positions match TRBD2. With V trimmed by 4 bases and J by 7 bases, 4 bases remained unmatched. The CDR3 runs 13 residues. Germline-derived CDR1 and CDR2 are MNHNS and SASEGT. CDR3 amino acids: CASSGWGLNEQFF. The CDR3 DNA follows: TGTGCCAGCAGTGGATGGGGACTAAATGAGCAGTTCTTC.

This clone appeared once. The chain uses TRBV9 and TRBJ1-4; weak D call: TRBD1 (5 bases). V was trimmed by 5 bases and J by 0 bases, leaving 11 bases between them. CDR3 length equals 15 residues. CDR1 SGDLS and CDR2 YYNGEE come from the germline V gene. The DNA of the CDR3 is TGTGCCAGCAGTCTCACGGGGGCAACTAATGAAAAACTGTTTTTT. Its translation is CASSLTGATNEKLFF.

The rearrangement links TRBV27 to TRBJ1-4; TRBD1 matches 10 bases. J was trimmed by 7 bases and V by 4 bases; bases with no gene match: 9. Germline CDR1 and CDR2: MNHEY and SMNVEV (reference sequence). This CDR3 contains 16 residues. This CDR3 reads CASSSRSGTGVEKLFF. CDR3 DNA sequence: TGTGCCAGCAGTTCCCGTTCCGGGACAGGGGTTGAAAAACTGTTTTTT.

The rearrangement links TRBV7-2 to TRBJ1-2; maybe TRBD1 (6 bases). V lost 7 bases, J lost 6 bases, and 21 bases lay in between. The CDR3 runs to 15 residues. From germline, CDR1 is SGHTA and CDR2 FQGNSA. This CDR3 reads CASNHGGGPFDGYTF. The DNA of the CDR3 is TGTGCCAGCAACCACGGCGGGGGGCCATTCGATGGCTACACCTTC.

V gene TRBV14 combines with J gene TRBJ1-2; D is ambiguous. Germline V lookup: CDR1 SGHDN, CDR2 FVKESK. Trimming removed 0 bases at V and 4 bases at J, with 12 bases between. This CDR3 spans 15 amino acids. DNA for the CDR3: TGTGCCAGCAGCCAAGACATGACAAAAGGCTATGGCTACACCTTC. Amino acids: CASSQDMTKGYGYTF.

The rearrangement joins TRBV7-3 to TRBJ2-2, with 10 bases identical to TRBD1. The CDR3 is made up of 15 amino acids. CDR1 SGHTA and CDR2 FQGTGA come from the germline V gene. J was trimmed by 5 bases and V by 5 bases; bases with no gene match: 5. CDR3 loop: CASSHGQGGTGELFF. The CDR3 DNA reads TGTGCCAGCAGCCATGGACAGGGGGGAACCGGGGAGCTGTTTTTT.

The chain carries TRBV11-2 and TRBJ2-5; weak D call: TRBD1 (6 bases). V shed 5 bases and J shed 4 bases, with 11 bases lying between them. This CDR3 is built from 13 residues. CDR1 and CDR2 from the germline V gene are SGHAT and FQNNGV. CDR3 sequence (DNA): TGTGCCAGCAGCCGAACAGGGATAGAGACCCAGTACTTC. Translated, it gives CASSRTGIETQYF.